The 4 T cell receptor beta chains listed next were all sequenced from one sample in a study of blood T cells in healthy people across ages. It was with a sample-barcoded 5' primer and a J-beta primer mix that a second PCR of roughly 6 to 12 cycles was run. TCRdb passed the 5' RACE reads through MiXCR, listing each CDR3 protein once. The sample has 1.5 million to 2 million distinct CDR3 sequences, about 28% seen once; the top ten hold about 7.7%. The sample comprised blood. The receptors were sampled from a young woman in good health.

At least ten counts were recorded for this clonotype. The chain combines TRBV20-1 with TRBJ2-1; 15 nucleotides align to TRBD2. Germline values: CDR1 DFQATT, CDR2 SNEGSKA (reference sequence). J was trimmed by 7 bases and V by 6 bases; bases with no gene match: 4. The CDR3 has 14 residues. The CDR3 here is CSAAGTSGRNEQFF. CDR3 coding DNA: TGCAGTGCAGCCGGGACTAGCGGGAGGAATGAGCAGTTCTTC.

The chain couples TRBV18 to TRBJ2-7; maybe TRBD2 (5 bases). The V end lost 0 bases, the J end lost 2 bases, and 14 bases lay between the germline ends. Germline CDR1 KGHSH, CDR2 LQKENI. This CDR3 has 16 amino acids. CDR3 loop: CASSPPGASITYEQYF. The DNA of the CDR3 is TGTGCCAGCTCACCACCGGGAGCAAGTATCACCTACGAGCAGTACTTC.

This chain uses TRBV7-3 with TRBJ2-3; 11 positions match TRBD1. Looked up from germline, CDR1 is SGHTA and CDR2 is FQGTGA. The CDR3 has 15 amino acids. V lost 5 bases, J lost 4 bases, and 5 bases stayed unmatched. The CDR3 loop reads CASSPRTGGSDTQYF. CDR3 DNA sequence: TGTGCCAGCAGCCCAAGGACAGGGGGCTCAGATACGCAGTATTTT.

Turning to this clonotype: One junction end does not reproduce the germline sequence, and a read error may be involved. The chain carries TRBV2 and TRBJ2-4; D is perhaps TRBD2 (6 bases). Germline CDR1 is SNHLY and CDR2 is FYNNEI. CDR3 length equals 15 residues. The CDR3 protein is CASRESSVTKNVQYF. CDR3 bases: TGTGCCAGCAGGGAGTCTAGCGTAACCAAAAACGTTCAGTACTTC.